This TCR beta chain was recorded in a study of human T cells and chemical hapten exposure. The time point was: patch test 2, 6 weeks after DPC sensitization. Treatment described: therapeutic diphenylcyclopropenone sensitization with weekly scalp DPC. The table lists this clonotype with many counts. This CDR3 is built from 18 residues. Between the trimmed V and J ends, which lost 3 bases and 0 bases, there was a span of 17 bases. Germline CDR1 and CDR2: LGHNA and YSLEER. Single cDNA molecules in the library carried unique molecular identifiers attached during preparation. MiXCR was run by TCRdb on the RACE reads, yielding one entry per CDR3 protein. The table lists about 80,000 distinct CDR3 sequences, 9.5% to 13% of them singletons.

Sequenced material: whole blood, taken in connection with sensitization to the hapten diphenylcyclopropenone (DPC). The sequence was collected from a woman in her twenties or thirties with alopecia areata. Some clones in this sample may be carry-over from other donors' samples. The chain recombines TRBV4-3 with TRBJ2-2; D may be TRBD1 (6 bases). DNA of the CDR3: TGCGCCAGCAGCCAGACCAGGGCAGGGGCCTCGAACACCGGGGAGCTGTTTTTT. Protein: CASSQTRAGASNTGELFF.